This TCR beta chain is drawn from a study of OX40 agonist ivuxolimab in advanced cancers. Per germline, CDR1 MNHEY and CDR2 SVGAGI. With V trimmed by 2 bases and J by 5 bases, 6 bases remained unmatched. This CDR3 is built from 15 residues. TCRdb's copy holds only in-frame clones and misses some; the assay was immunoSEQ multiplex PCR. Of 70,000 to 95,000 clones listed, approximately 95% are singletons. The sequenced sample was CD4+ or CD8+ T cells sorted from blood, obtained in a trial of the OX40 agonist ivuxolimab. This chain joins TRBV6-5 and TRBJ2-1, with TRBD2 matching over 7 bases. This sequence originates from an adult with an advanced solid tumor such as melanoma, head and neck, liver or kidney cancer. DNA for the CDR3: TGTGCCAGCAGTTACCGGGGGGAGAGGAACAATGAGCAGTTCTTC. Translated: CASSYRGERNNEQFF.